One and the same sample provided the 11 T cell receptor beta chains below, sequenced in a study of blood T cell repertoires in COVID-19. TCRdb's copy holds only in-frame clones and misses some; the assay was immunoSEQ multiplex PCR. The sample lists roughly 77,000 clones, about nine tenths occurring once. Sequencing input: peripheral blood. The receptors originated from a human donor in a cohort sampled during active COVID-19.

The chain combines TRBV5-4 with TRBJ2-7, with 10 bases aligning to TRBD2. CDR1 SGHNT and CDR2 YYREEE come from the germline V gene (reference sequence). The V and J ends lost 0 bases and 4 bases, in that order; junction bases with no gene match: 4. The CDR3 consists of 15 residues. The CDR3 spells CASSLGLAGDYEQYF. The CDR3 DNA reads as TGTGCCAGCAGCTTGGGTCTAGCGGGAGATTACGAGCAGTACTTC.

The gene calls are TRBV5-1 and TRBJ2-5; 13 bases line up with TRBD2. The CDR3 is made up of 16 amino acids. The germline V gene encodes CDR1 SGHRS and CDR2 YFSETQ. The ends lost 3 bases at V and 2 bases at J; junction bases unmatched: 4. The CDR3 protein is CASSYGLAGEQETQYF. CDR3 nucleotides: TGCGCCAGCAGCTACGGACTAGCGGGAGAACAAGAGACCCAGTACTTC.

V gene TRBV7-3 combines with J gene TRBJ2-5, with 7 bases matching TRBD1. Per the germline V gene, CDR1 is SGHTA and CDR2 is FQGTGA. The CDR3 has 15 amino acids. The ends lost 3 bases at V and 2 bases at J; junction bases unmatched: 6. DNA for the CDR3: TGTGCCAGCAGCTTGCGGACAGGTCCGCAAGAGACCCAGTACTTC. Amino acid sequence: CASSLRTGPQETQYF.

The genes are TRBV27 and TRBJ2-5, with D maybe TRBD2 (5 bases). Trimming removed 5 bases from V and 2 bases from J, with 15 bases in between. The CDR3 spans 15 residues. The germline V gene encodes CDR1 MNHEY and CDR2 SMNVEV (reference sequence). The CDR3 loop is CASSKPGERQETQYF. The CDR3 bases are TGTGCCAGCAGTAAACCCGGGGAACGGCAAGAGACCCAGTACTTC.

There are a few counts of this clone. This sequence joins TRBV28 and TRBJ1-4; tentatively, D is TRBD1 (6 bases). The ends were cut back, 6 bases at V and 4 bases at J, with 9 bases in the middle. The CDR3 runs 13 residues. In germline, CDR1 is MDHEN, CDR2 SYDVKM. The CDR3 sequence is CASSTGFNEKLFF. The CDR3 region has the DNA TGTGCCAGCAGCACAGGGTTTAATGAAAAACTGTTTTTT.

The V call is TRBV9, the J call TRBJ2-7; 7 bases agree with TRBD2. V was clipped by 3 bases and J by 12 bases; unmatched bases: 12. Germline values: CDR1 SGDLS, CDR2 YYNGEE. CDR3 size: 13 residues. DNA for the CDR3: TGTGCCAGCAGCGAGGGCGGGGCGGGAGCGGTGTACTTC. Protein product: CASSEGGAGAVYF. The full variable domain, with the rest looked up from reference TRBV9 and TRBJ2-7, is DSGVTQTPKHLITATGQRVTLRCSPRSGDLSVYWYQQSLDQGLQFLIQYYNGEERAKGNILERFSAQQFPDLHSELNLSSLELGDSALYFCASSEGGAGAVYFGPGTRLTVT.

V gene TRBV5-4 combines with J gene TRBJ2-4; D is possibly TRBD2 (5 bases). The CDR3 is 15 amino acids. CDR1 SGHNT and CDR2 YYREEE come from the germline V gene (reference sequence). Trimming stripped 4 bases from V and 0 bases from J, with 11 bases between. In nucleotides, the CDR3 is TGTGCCAGCAGCCCCGGCGGGCTAGCCAAAAACATTCAGTACTTC. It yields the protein CASSPGGLAKNIQYF.

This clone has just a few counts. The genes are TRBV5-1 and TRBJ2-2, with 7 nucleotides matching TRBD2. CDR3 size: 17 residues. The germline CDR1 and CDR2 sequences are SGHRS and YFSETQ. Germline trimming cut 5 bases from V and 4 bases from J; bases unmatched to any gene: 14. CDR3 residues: CASSPREGSASTGELFF. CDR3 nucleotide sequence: TGCGCCAGCAGTCCAAGGGAGGGGTCCGCTTCCACCGGGGAGCTGTTTTTT.

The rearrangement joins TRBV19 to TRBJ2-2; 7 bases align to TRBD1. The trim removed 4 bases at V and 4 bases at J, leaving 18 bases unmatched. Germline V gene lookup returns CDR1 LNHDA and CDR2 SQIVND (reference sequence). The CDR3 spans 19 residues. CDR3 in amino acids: CASSKGAKTGTHFTGELFF. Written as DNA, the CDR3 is TGTGCCAGTAGTAAGGGGGCAAAGACAGGGACCCACTTCACCGGGGAGCTGTTTTTT.

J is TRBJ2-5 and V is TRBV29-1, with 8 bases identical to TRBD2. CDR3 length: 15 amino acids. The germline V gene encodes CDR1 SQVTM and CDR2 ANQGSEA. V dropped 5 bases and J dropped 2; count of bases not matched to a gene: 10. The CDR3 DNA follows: TGCAGCGTTCGAGAGGGGGGACTAGTGCAAGAGACCCAGTACTTC. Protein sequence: CSVREGGLVQETQYF.

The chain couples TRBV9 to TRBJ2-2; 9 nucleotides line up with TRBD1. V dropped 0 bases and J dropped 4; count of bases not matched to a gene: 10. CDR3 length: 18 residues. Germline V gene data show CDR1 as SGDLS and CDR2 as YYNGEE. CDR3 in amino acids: CASSVVVRTGVITGELFF. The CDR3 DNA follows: TGTGCCAGCAGCGTAGTCGTCAGGACAGGGGTTATCACCGGGGAGCTGTTTTTT.